This T cell receptor (beta chain) was sequenced during a study of blood T cells in healthy people across ages. A second about 7 to 11 cycle PCR used barcoded and J-beta primers. TCRdb re-called the 5' RACE reads through MiXCR, storing one row per CDR3 protein. The repertoire holds 700,000 or so distinct CDR3 sequences, with around 43% as singletons. The germline V gene has CDR1 LGHNA and CDR2 YSLEER. The CDR3 is 16 residues long. The ends were cut back, 2 bases at V and 8 bases at J, with 19 bases in the middle. General observations from the study: CMV infection status of these donors was not known.

As regards this clonotype: The antigen is undetermined. A much bigger clone sits one base away, suggesting this may be a read error.

This clonotype was sampled from a man aged 80 or over in good health. Source material: blood. The J gene is TRBJ2-1, the V gene TRBV4-3; D is ambiguous. CDR3 in amino acids: CASSQRSPGGIDEQFF. The CDR3, as DNA: TGCGCCAGCAGCCAAAGGTCTCCTGGCGGTATCGATGAGCAGTTCTTC.